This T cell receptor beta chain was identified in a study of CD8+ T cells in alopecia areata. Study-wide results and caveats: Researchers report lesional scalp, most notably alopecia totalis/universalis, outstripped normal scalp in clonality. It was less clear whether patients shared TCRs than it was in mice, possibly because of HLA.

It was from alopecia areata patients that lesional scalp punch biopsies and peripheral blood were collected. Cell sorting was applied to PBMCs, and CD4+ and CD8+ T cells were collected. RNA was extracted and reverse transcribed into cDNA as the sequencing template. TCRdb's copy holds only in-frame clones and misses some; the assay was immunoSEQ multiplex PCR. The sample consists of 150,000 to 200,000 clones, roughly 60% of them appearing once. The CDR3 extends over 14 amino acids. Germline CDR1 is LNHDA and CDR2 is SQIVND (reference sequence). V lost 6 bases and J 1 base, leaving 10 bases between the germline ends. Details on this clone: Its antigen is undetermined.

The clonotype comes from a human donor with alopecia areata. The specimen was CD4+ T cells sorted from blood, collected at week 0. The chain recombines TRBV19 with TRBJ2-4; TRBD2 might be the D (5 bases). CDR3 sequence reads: CASRLSGAKNIQYF. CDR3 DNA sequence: TGTGCCAGTAGATTATCGGGGGCCAAAAACATTCAGTACTTC.